Given below is one T cell receptor beta chain in context. The target of this receptor is not known. The record has no base qualities; no much larger clone is one base away. The trial excluded patients who had a history of autoimmune disease or were on systemic immunosuppression. In every dose cohort, peripheral blood was drawn for TCR sequencing at baseline, cycle 4 day 1, and cycle 7 day 1. Samples were obtained from an open-label, multicenter, first-in-human phase I dose-escalation trial of ivuxolimab. Adults with locally advanced or metastatic melanoma, renal cell, hepatocellular, or head and neck squamous cell carcinoma were enrolled in the trial. CD4+ and CD8+ T cells were sorted separately from peripheral blood before TCR sequencing. For CDR1 and CDR2, the germline V gene lists SGHRS and YFSETQ. Including the terminal cysteine and phenylalanine, the CDR3 comprises 15 residues. The entry retains the CDR3 DNA only, 45 bases that are in frame from base 1. Trimming costs V 0 bases and J 4 bases, and their ends lie 13 bases apart.

To sequence the TCRbeta CDR3 region, genomic DNA was isolated from the sorted cells. The immunoSEQ Assay was used to sequence the TCRbeta CDR3 regions. The immuneACCESS repertoire file appears here via TCRdb, limited to in-frame rearrangements. These files lack a portion of the clones; in checked studies, under half of the deficit traces to unresolved V genes, and the cause of the others is not known. For this sample the table gives tens of thousands of clones, of which over 85% were detected only once. 0.15% to 0.2% of the sample goes to the ten largest clones. This sample is part of a study of OX40 agonist ivuxolimab in advanced cancers. As for the study more broadly: The costimulatory receptor OX40 (CD134) was targeted by ivuxolimab, a fully human IgG2 agonistic monoclonal antibody. Intravenous ivuxolimab was administered to patients every 2 weeks at six dose levels: 0.01, 0.1, 0.3, 1.5, 3 and 10 mg/kg. Of the roughly 51 dose-escalation patients, hepatocellular carcinoma was present in approximately 20, melanoma in roughly 15, renal cell carcinoma in 9 and head and neck cancer in 9. A male proportion of roughly 85% and a mean age of approximately 58 years, ranging from 23 to 79, were recorded for the dose-escalation cohort. Prior anti-PD-1, anti-PD-L1 or anti-CTLA-4 therapy was permitted, and checkpoint inhibitors had been received by less than 45% of dose-escalation patients. Partial responses were achieved by three dose-escalation patients, of whom one had hepatocellular carcinoma and two had cutaneous melanoma. The purpose of peripheral TCRbeta sequencing was to test whether ivuxolimab changed TCR sequence diversity and led to clonal T-cell expansion. The paper reports the monotherapy dose-escalation portion (N of about 54 patients) of the phase I ivuxolimab trial.

Here is what the overall study found, with its caveats: In the 0.1-3.0 mg/kg groups, partial responders were among the patients with the lowest normalized peripheral clonal expansion, particularly in CD8+ T cells. At doses of 0.1 to 3.0 mg/kg, clonal expansion of both CD4+ and CD8+ T cells in blood was seen between baseline and week 6. After ivuxolimab, CD8+ T cells had more expanded clones than CD4+ T cells on average. Low levels of normalized T-cell clonal expansion were also shown by some nonresponding patients. Which antigens the clonally expanded peripheral T cells were specific for was not determined.

This TCR derives from an adult with an advanced solid tumor such as melanoma, head and neck, liver or kidney cancer. This sample comprised CD4+ or CD8+ T cells sorted from blood, obtained in a trial of the OX40 agonist ivuxolimab. In this chain, TRBV5-1 is recombined with TRBJ1-1; the D gene is perhaps TRBD1, on 6 matching bases. The bases read TGCGCCAGCAGCTTGGAACAGGGTCGAGGCACTGAAGCTTTCTTT. This codes for CASSLEQGRGTEAFF.